The present TCR beta chain was sequenced within a study of OX40 agonist ivuxolimab in advanced cancers. Study-level background: Enrollees could have had prior anti-PD-1, anti-PD-L1 or anti-CTLA-4 therapy, which approximately 38% had received.

Profiling relied on immunoSEQ multiplex PCR, and the TCRdb table lists in-frame clones only, not all of them. The sample lists 50,000 or so clones; approximately 87% were seen once. Of note for this clone: Its matching antigen is unknown.

CDR1 SGHRS and CDR2 YFSETQ come from the germline V gene. V dropped 0 bases and J dropped 4; count of bases not matched to a gene: 3. The CDR3 spans 14 residues. General study results and limits: At 0.1 to 3.0 mg/kg and by week 6, clonal expansion occurred in CD4+ and CD8+ blood T cells.

The source was CD4+ or CD8+ T cells sorted from blood, collected in a trial of the OX40 agonist ivuxolimab. The gene calls are TRBV5-1 and TRBJ2-5, with 7 bases aligning to TRBD2. The source of this sequence is an adult with an advanced solid tumor such as melanoma, head and neck, liver or kidney cancer. The CDR3 region has the DNA TGCGCCAGCAGCTTGGGGACTAGGGCAGAGACCCAGTACTTC. Translation: CASSLGTRAETQYF.